One sample yielded the 14 T cell receptor beta chains listed below, sequenced in a study of tumor and adjacent non-tumor tissue in lung cancer. No cell sorting was done before RNA was extracted from the tissue. A modified ARM-PCR protocol with three rounds of nested PCR amplified TCRbeta. TCRdb called the multiplex PCR reads again in MiXCR, with one record for every CDR3 protein. Of some 77,000 distinct CDR3 sequences listed, 65% to 75% were seen once; the top ten hold roughly 12%. Material for sequencing was lung tumor tissue. These receptors originate from a woman in her seventies with non-small cell lung cancer.

Turning to this clonotype: Possible read error: a much larger clone is one base away. V and J are TRBV28 and TRBJ1-3; D is perhaps TRBD1 (6 bases). There are 15 residues in the CDR3. Germline V gives CDR1 MDHEN, CDR2 SYDVKM. Here the CDR3 reads CASQTGASHGNIIYF. CDR3 DNA: TGTGCCAGCCAGACGGGGGCCAGTCATGGAAACATCATATATTTT.

A single count supports this clonotype. The V call is TRBV6-1, the J call TRBJ2-3; D is perhaps TRBD2 (6 bases). Trimming stripped 9 bases from V and 8 bases from J, with 12 bases between. The CDR3 loop spans 11 amino acids. CDR1 is MNHNS and CDR2 is SASEGT in the germline V gene. The CDR3 DNA reads as TGTGCCAGTAGGGACTTGAGTACGCAGTATTTT. Residues: CASRDLSTQYF.

Regarding this clonotype: Since no conserved phenylalanine or tryptophan closes the CDR3, a read error is the likely cause. The chain carries TRBV14 and TRBJ2-3; TRBD1 aligns across 9 bases. Germline V gives CDR1 SGHDN, CDR2 FVKESK. This CDR3 contains 14 residues. The CDR3 sequence: CDSSQDRGADTQYL. For the CDR3, the DNA is TGTGACAGCAGCCAGGACAGGGGAGCAGATACGCAGTATCTT.

Remarks on this clonotype: This may be a read error, as it is one base from a much larger clone. This chain uses TRBV5-1 with TRBJ2-2; either TRBD1 or TRBD2 may fit D (5 bases each). Germline CDR1 SGHRS, CDR2 YFSETQ. The CDR3 is 15 amino acids. The CDR3 reads CASSLGIGTAGEMFF. The CDR3 coding sequence is TGCGCCAGCAGCTTGGGGATTGGGACGGCCGGGGAGATGTTTTTT.

Points on this clonotype: The DNA is left out, because the CDR3 cannot be placed on it with certainty; the CDR3 is given as TCRdb lists it. J is TRBJ2-7 and V is TRBV29-1; the D call TRBD1 from the table was never checked on the DNA. CDR1 is SQVTM, CDR2 ANQGSEA, per germline. The CDR3 spans 16 residues, counting both ends. Here the CDR3 reads CNLRRIGVVYICEQYF.

In the case of this clonotype: A single base separates this from a much larger clone, so it may be a read error. V gene TRBV20-1 combines with J gene TRBJ1-5; D remains ambiguous. CDR1 is DFQATT, CDR2 SNEGSKA, per germline (reference sequence). The CDR3 contains 13 residues. CDR3 nucleotide sequence: TGCAGTGTAAAAGGTCCGATAAATCAGTCCCAGCATTTT. This codes for CSVKGPINQSQHF.

Concerning this clonotype itself: The junction shows a germline mismatch at one end, possibly a read error. This sequence joins TRBV6-1 and TRBJ2-5; tentative D call: TRBD2 (5 bases). Germline values: CDR1 MNHNS, CDR2 SASEGT. The CDR3 covers 15 residues. This CDR3 reads CTSSEYRAAQETEYF. Here the CDR3 DNA reads TGTACCAGCAGTGAATACCGAGCGGCTCAAGAGACCGAGTACTTC.

In regard to this clonotype: Germline is not matched at one junction end, which may reflect a read error. The chain recombines TRBV29-1 with TRBJ1-4, with 7 bases aligning to TRBD1. The germline CDR1 and CDR2 sequences are SQVTM and ANQGSEA. This CDR3 has 14 residues. The CDR3: CSVGQGGTNEKLSF. In DNA, the CDR3 is TGCAGCGTCGGGCAGGGGGGGACTAATGAGAAACTGTCTTTT.

V gene TRBV29-1 combines with J gene TRBJ2-7; the D gene is possibly TRBD1 (6 bases). Trimming removed 5 bases at V and 2 bases at J, with 19 bases between. Germline V gene data show CDR1 as SQVTM and CDR2 as ANQGSEA. CDR3 length equals 15 residues. The CDR3 reads CSVLREGQGTYEQYF. The CDR3 bases are TGCAGCGTTCTACGGGAAGGCCAGGGGACCTACGAGCAGTACTTC.

Of note for this clonotype: A much larger clone differs by one base, so this may be a read error. The rearrangement uses TRBV10-3 and TRBJ2-2; D uncertain. The germline CDR1 and CDR2 sequences are ENHRY and SYGVKD. This CDR3 region has 14 residues. The CDR3 DNA follows: TGTACCATCACCCGGGTGGATAGGTCCGGGGAGCTGTTTTTT. Its translation is CTITRVDRSGELFF.

A word on this clonotype: Compared with germline, one end of the junction differs, possibly owing to a read error. The chain has TRBV13 and TRBJ1-2; a weak D match, TRBD1 (6 bases). CDR3 size: 16 residues. Germline V lookup: CDR1 PRHDT, CDR2 FYEKMQ (reference sequence). The DNA for the CDR3 is TGTGCCAGCAGCAGAGGGGGAAGGTTCGATAACTATGGATACACCTTC. This gives the protein CASSRGGRFDNYGYTF.

This clonotype was recorded many times. A much larger clone lies one base from this, so it may be a read error. V gene TRBV11-1 combines with J gene TRBJ1-5; a weak D match, TRBD1 (5 bases). The DNA end favors TRBJ2-3, so the J call may be wrong. The CDR3 is made up of 13 amino acids. CDR1 SGHAT and CDR2 FQDESV come from the germline V gene (reference sequence). The CDR3 nucleotides are TGTGCCAGCAGCTTGACAGACAATCAGCCCCAGTATTTT. Protein sequence: CASSLTDNQPQYF.

In regard to this clonotype: This may be a read error, as it is one base from a much larger clone. This sequence joins TRBV30 and TRBJ2-6; TRBD1 matches 8 bases. This CDR3 spans 16 amino acids. From germline, CDR1 is GTSNPN and CDR2 SVGIG (reference sequence). This CDR3 reads CARSDQGAAGANALTF. Written as DNA, the CDR3 is TGTGCCCGGAGTGACCAGGGGGCGGCTGGGGCCAACGCCCTGACTTTC.

Notes on this clonotype: The junction and the germline gene differ at one end; a read error may be behind it. The gene calls are TRBV29-1 and TRBJ1-2, with a tentative D call TRBD1 (5 bases). The CDR3 runs 13 residues. Germline V gene data show CDR1 as SQVTM and CDR2 as ANQGSEA. The CDR3 is CSAEDQGDRGYTF. CDR3 DNA: TGCAGCGCTGAAGATCAAGGGGATAGGGGCTACACCTTC.